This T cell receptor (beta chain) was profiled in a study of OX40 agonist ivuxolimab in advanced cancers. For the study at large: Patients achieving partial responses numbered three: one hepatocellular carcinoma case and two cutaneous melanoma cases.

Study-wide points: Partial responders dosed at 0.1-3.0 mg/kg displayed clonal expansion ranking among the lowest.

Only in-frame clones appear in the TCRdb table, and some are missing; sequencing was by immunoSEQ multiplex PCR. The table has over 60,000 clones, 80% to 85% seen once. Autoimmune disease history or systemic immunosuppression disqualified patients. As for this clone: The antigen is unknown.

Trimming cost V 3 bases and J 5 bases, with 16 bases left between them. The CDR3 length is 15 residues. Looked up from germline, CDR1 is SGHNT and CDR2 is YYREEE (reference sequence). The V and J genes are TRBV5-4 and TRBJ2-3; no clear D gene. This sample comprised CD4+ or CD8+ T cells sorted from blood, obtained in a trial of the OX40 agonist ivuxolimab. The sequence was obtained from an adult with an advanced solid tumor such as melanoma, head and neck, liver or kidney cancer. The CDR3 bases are TGTGCCAGCAGCTCATTAGTGGGGTTCGGAGATACGCAGTATTTT. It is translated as CASSSLVGFGDTQYF.